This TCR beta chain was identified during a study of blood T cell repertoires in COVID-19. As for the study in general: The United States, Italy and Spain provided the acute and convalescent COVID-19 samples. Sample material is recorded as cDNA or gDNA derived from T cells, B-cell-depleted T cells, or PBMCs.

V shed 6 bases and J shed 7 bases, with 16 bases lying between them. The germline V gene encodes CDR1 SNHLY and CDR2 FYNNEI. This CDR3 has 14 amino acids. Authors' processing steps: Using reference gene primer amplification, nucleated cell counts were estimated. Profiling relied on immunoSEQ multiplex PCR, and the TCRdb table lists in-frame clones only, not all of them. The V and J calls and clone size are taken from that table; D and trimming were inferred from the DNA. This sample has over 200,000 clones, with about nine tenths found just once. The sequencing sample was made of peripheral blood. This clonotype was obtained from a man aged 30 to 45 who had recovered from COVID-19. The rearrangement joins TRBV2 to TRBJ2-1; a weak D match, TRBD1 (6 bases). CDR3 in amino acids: CASRTGSPGNEQFF. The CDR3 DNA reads TGTGCCAGCAGAACAGGGTCTCCGGGAAATGAGCAGTTCTTC.